The 18 T cell receptor beta chains reported below all come from one sample, sequenced in a study of blood T cell repertoires in COVID-19. Some clones are missing from TCRdb's copy, which holds only in-frame ones; the method was immunoSEQ multiplex PCR. Here the sample spans approximately 200,000 clones, around 79% being singletons. Sequencing was performed on peripheral blood. These receptors all stem from a man aged 60 to 69 with active or convalescent COVID-19.

This clone was seen once. This chain links TRBV13 with TRBJ2-5; 15 bases map to TRBD2. CDR3 length: 15 residues. V was pared by 8 bases and J by 5 bases, with 6 bases of the junction left unmatched. Germline CDR1 and CDR2: PRHDT and FYEKMQ (reference sequence). The CDR3 reads CASGLAGGDGETQYF. CDR3 sequence (DNA): TGTGCCAGCGGACTAGCGGGAGGGGATGGGGAGACCCAGTACTTC.

The chain has TRBV15 and TRBJ1-2, with TRBD1 as a possible D gene (5 bases). The V end lost 5 bases, the J end lost 1 base, and 8 bases lay between the germline ends. There are 13 residues in the CDR3. The germline CDR1 and CDR2 sequences are LNHNV and YYDKDF (reference sequence). The chain's CDR3 is CATSQGLNYGYTF. As DNA, the CDR3 is TGTGCCACCAGCCAGGGACTTAACTATGGCTACACCTTC.

This clone was found a few times. The V and J genes are TRBV2 and TRBJ1-2; a weak D match, TRBD1 (6 bases). CDR1 and CDR2 (germline): SNHLY, FYNNEI. Trimming removed 1 base from V and 3 bases from J, with 21 bases in between. The length of the CDR3 is 18 residues. The chain's CDR3 is CASSEDGRGLVNYYGYTF. The CDR3 DNA reads as TGTGCCAGCAGTGAAGATGGCAGGGGTTTGGTTAATTACTATGGCTACACCTTC.

The chain combines TRBV28 with TRBJ1-1; D is uncertain. Per germline, CDR1 MDHEN and CDR2 SYDVKM. This CDR3 spans 14 amino acids. Trimming pared 5 bases from V and 1 base from J, leaving 11 bases between. CDR3 protein: CASSPYRQNTEAFF. DNA for the CDR3: TGTGCCAGCAGTCCCTACCGACAGAACACTGAAGCTTTCTTT. Full variable domain (outside the CDR3, taken from reference TRBV28 and TRBJ1-1): DVKVTQSSRYLVKRTGEKVFLECVQDMDHENMFWYRQDPGLGLRLIYFSYDVKMKEKGDIPEGYSVSREKKERFSLILESASTNQTSMYLCASSPYRQNTEAFFGQGTRLTVV.

The chain couples TRBV25-1 to TRBJ1-6; 8 bases match TRBD1. Germline V lookup: CDR1 MGHDK, CDR2 SYGVNS. This CDR3 contains 14 residues. V lost 4 bases to trimming and J lost 8 bases; unmatched junction nucleotides: 4. In DNA form, the CDR3 reads TGTGCCAGCAGTGCAGACAGGGGTTATTCACCCCTCCACTTT. Amino acids: CASSADRGYSPLHF.

This clone showed up just a few times. The chain couples TRBV14 to TRBJ2-7, with D perhaps TRBD2 (6 bases). Trimming left V 4 bases short and J 0 bases short, with 13 bases between. Germline values: CDR1 SGHDN, CDR2 FVKESK. The CDR3 is 15 amino acids. The CDR3 here is CASSRGRGSSYEQYF. The DNA for the CDR3 is TGTGCCAGCAGCCGAGGGCGGGGTAGCTCCTACGAGCAGTACTTC.

This clone has a single count. V gene TRBV2 combines with J gene TRBJ2-2, with D maybe TRBD1 (5 bases). V lost 2 bases and J 1 base, leaving 8 bases between the germline ends. The CDR3 length is 15 residues. CDR1 SNHLY and CDR2 FYNNEI come from the germline V gene. The CDR3 nucleotides are TGTGCCAGCAGTGAATCGCAGGGGAACACCGGGGAGCTGTTTTTT. This codes for CASSESQGNTGELFF.

This clone was observed a single time. The V call is TRBV5-1, the J call TRBJ1-6; D is uncertain. Germline V gene sequence: CDR1 SGHRS, CDR2 YFSETQ. The length of the CDR3 is 15 residues. Between the trimmed V and J ends, which lost 3 bases and 7 bases, there was a span of 14 bases. CDR3 bases: TGCGCCAGCAGCTGGGCGGGCGGTTCCAATTCACCCCTCCACTTT. This sequence encodes CASSWAGGSNSPLHF.

V gene TRBV28 combines with J gene TRBJ2-7; D possibly corresponds to TRBD2 (5 bases). This CDR3 region has 15 residues. CDR1 and CDR2 from the germline V gene are MDHEN and SYDVKM. V was shortened by 6 bases and J by 2 bases, with 17 bases between the two germline ends. The CDR3 sequence is CASSVSRGLAYEQYF. DNA for the CDR3: TGTGCCAGCAGCGTATCACGGGGATTAGCCTACGAGCAGTACTTC.

This CDR3 reads CASSFPGRTGNTIYF. DNA for the CDR3: TGTGCCAGCAGTTTCCCAGGGAGGACTGGAAACACCATATATTTT. The V gene is TRBV28, the J gene TRBJ1-3, with D perhaps matching TRBD1 (5 bases). The CDR3 has 15 amino acids. V was trimmed by 3 bases and J by 2 bases, leaving 11 bases between them. Germline CDR1 reads MDHEN; CDR2 reads SYDVKM. Looking up the rest from reference TRBV28 and TRBJ1-3 gives the full variable domain: DVKVTQSSRYLVKRTGEKVFLECVQDMDHENMFWYRQDPGLGLRLIYFSYDVKMKEKGDIPEGYSVSREKKERFSLILESASTNQTSMYLCASSFPGRTGNTIYFGEGSWLTVV.

The chain combines TRBV27 with TRBJ2-2, with D perhaps matching TRBD2 (6 bases). The germline V gene has CDR1 MNHEY and CDR2 SMNVEV (reference sequence). V was shortened by 5 bases and J by 4 bases, with 14 bases between the two germline ends. The CDR3 spans 15 residues. The CDR3 loop reads CASSGTGLVTGELFF. The DNA of the CDR3 is TGTGCCAGCAGTGGGACGGGACTCGTCACCGGGGAGCTGTTTTTT.

In nucleotides, the CDR3 is TGTGCCAGCAGTCAGGGCCCTTCCCGCGAGCAGTACTTC. As protein: CASSQGPSREQYF. This rearrangement joins TRBV7-7 to TRBJ2-7; D possibly corresponds to TRBD1 (5 bases). With 6 bases removed from V and 6 bases from J, the gap between germline ends came to 15 bases. The germline V gene encodes CDR1 SSHAT and CDR2 FNYEAQ (reference sequence). The CDR3 sequence is 13 residues long.

The chain combines TRBV19 with TRBJ2-1; tentative D call: TRBD1 (6 bases). Germline CDR1 reads LNHDA; CDR2 reads SQIVND (reference sequence). The ends were cut back, 7 bases at V and 8 bases at J, with 15 bases in the middle. The CDR3 has 13 residues. CDR3 bases: TGTGCCAGTAAGAGGGCAGGGGACGATGAGCAGTTCTTC. It translates to CASKRAGDDEQFF.

This clone turned up a few times. J is TRBJ2-7 and V is TRBV9; 8 bases are shared with TRBD1. Germline V gene data show CDR1 as SGDLS and CDR2 as YYNGEE. Trimming removed 3 bases from V and 6 bases from J; junction bases left unmatched: 8. CDR3 length: 14 amino acids. CDR3 amino acids: CASSARDRSFEQYF. The CDR3 DNA is TGTGCCAGCAGCGCTCGGGACAGGTCTTTCGAGCAGTACTTC.

The chain combines TRBV7-2 with TRBJ2-3; weak D call: TRBD2 (5 bases). V was pared by 1 base and J by 6 bases, with 8 bases between. The CDR3 has 13 amino acids. CDR1 SGHTA and CDR2 FQGNSA come from the germline V gene. CDR3 sequence (DNA): TGTGCCAGCAGCTTAGGGTTAGCGGATACGCAGTATTTT. It translates to CASSLGLADTQYF.

In this sample, this clone turned up once. The chain uses TRBV13 and TRBJ1-5; possible D gene TRBD1, 5 bases. V was shortened by 5 bases and J by 0 bases, with 17 bases between the two germline ends. This CDR3 region has 17 residues. Germline loops: CDR1 PRHDT, CDR2 FYEKMQ (reference sequence). For the CDR3, the DNA is TGTGCCAGCAGCCTACGCGGGGGGGGATATAGCAATCAGCCCCAGCATTTT. This encodes CASSLRGGGYSNQPQHF.

The V and J genes are TRBV7-9 and TRBJ2-7; D is ambiguous. CDR1 SEHNR and CDR2 FQNEAQ come from the germline V gene (reference sequence). Trimming removed 3 bases at V and 2 bases at J, with 5 bases between. The CDR3 consists of 12 residues. This CDR3 is CASSFGPYEQYF. Written as DNA, the CDR3 is TGTGCCAGCAGCTTTGGGCCCTACGAGCAGTACTTC. The complete variable domain, with remaining parts taken from reference TRBV7-9 and TRBJ2-7, reads DTGVSQNPRHKITKRGQNVTFRCDPISEHNRLYWYRQTLGQGPEFLTYFQNEAQLEKSRLLSDRFSAERPKGSFSTLEIQRTEQGDSAMYLCASSFGPYEQYFGPGTRLTVT.

This chain uses TRBV19 with TRBJ2-1; D is uncertain. The CDR3 covers 13 residues. V was trimmed by 3 bases and J by 8 bases, leaving 11 bases between them. CDR1 and CDR2 (germline): LNHDA, SQIVND (reference sequence). The CDR3 protein is CASSMSLFHEQFF. Here the CDR3 DNA reads TGTGCCAGTAGTATGAGTCTTTTCCATGAGCAGTTCTTC.